These T cell receptor beta chains were read from a single sample in a study of T-cell reconstitution after alpha-beta-depleted transplantation in children. TCRdb called the PCR reads again in MiXCR, with one record for every CDR3 protein. The table includes around 600,000 distinct CDR3 sequences, about 10% detected once. The starting material was PBMCs from the stem cell graft donor, obtained from the stem cell graft. The receptors shown here come from a human donor who donated a stem cell graft to a child with acute myeloid leukemia. Both conserved end residues are part of each CDR3. The order of the fields is clone size, D gene, J gene, V gene, CDR3 DNA, CDR3 protein. A D gene is named only where the DNA matches it firmly. A clone size is listed for some rows: how often the clone was seen (once, few, many), or a class if it is expanded.

many,TRBD1,TRBJ1-1,TRBV20-1,TGCAGTGCTAGAAGACAGGGGAATATGAACACTGAAGCTTTCTTT,CSARRQGNMNTEAFF
-,TRBD1,TRBJ1-5,TRBV20-1,TGCAGTGCCAATATAGGACAGGGGATCAATCAGCCCCAGCATTTT,CSANIGQGINQPQHF
-,TRBD1,TRBJ2-7,TRBV6-1,TGTGCCAGCAGACCGGGACAGGGAATTTACGAGCAGTACTTC,CASRPGQGIYEQYF
-,TRBD1,TRBJ2-1,TRBV4-1,TGCGCCAGCAGCCAAGCGGACAGGGTTCGAGGGAATGAGCAGTTCTTC,CASSQADRVRGNEQFF
-,TRBD1,TRBJ2-2,TRBV6-2/TRBV6-3,TGTGCCAGCACTCGGGACAGTTCGGGCACCGGGGAGCTGTTTTTT,CASTRDSSGTGELFF
-,-,TRBJ2-1,TRBV29-1,TGCAGCGTTGAACCTAGCGACTACAATGAGCAGTTCTTC,CSVEPSDYNEQFF
few,-,TRBJ2-1,TRBV7-2,TGTGCCAGCACCATTAGGCCCTTGGACCGGAAGTTCTTC,CASTIRPLDRKFF
many,-,TRBJ2-3,TRBV20-1,TGCAGTGCCGTAACTTATACTAGCACAGATACGCAGTATTTT,CSAVTYTSTDTQYF
few,-,TRBJ2-1,TRBV28,TGTGCCAGCCCCCCCGTACTCCAATATGGGTCCTACAATGAGCAGTTCTTC,CASPPVLQYGSYNEQFF
-,-,TRBJ2-7,TRBV20-1,TGCAGTGCTAGAGGGGGAGTTTACGAGCAGTACTTC,CSARGGVYEQYF
few,-,TRBJ2-7,TRBV5-1,TGCGCCAGCAGCTTGGAACGACAGGGGAGGGTCGAGCAGTACTTC,CASSLERQGRVEQYF
many,-,TRBJ1-5,TRBV6-2/TRBV6-3,TGTGCCAGCACGGGGGACTTATCGCGGGATCAGCCCCAGCATTTT,CASTGDLSRDQPQHF
-,-,TRBJ2-7,TRBV11-1,TGTGCCAGCTCGAAGGAGCGTAAGCAGTACTTC,CASSKERKQYF
-,TRBD2,TRBJ2-3,TRBV5-1,TGCGCCAGCAGCTTGGCCGGGGGGAATTGGGAGTCACAGTATTTT,CASSLAGGNWESQYF
many,-,TRBJ2-3,TRBV20-1,TGCAGTGCTAGAGATCCCCGTTGGGGAGATCCAGATACGCAGTATTTT,CSARDPRWGDPDTQYF
-,-,TRBJ2-7,TRBV29-1,TGCAGCGTTGCAGGATCCCACGAGCAGTACTTC,CSVAGSHEQYF
-,TRBD1,TRBJ2-2,TRBV30,TGTGCCAGTATAGAAGCCGCAGGGGGCTCTGGGGAGCGGTTTTTT,CASIEAAGGSGERFF
-,TRBD1,TRBJ2-7,TRBV5-1,TGCGCCAGCAGCTACGGGACAGACTACGAGCAGTACTTC,CASSYGTDYEQYF